Below are 20 T cell receptor beta chains sequenced from a single sample in a study of T cells in Graves' hyperthyroidism and ophthalmopathy. The TCR beta CDR3 regions underwent amplification using RNA transcripts as the source. Researchers ran a first-round RT-PCR on the TCR CDR3 using the HTBI primer set. TCRdb passed the multiplex PCR reads through MiXCR, listing each CDR3 protein once. The data contain approximately 640,000 distinct CDR3 sequences, 15% to 20% of them singletons. Sequenced sample: blood. The source of these receptors is a man in his forties or fifties with Graves' hyperthyroidism.

As regards this clonotype: A clone one base away is much larger, so this may be a read error. The conserved phenylalanine or tryptophan is not found at the CDR3 terminus, so this likely reflects a read error. This rearrangement joins TRBV27 to TRBJ2-5; D unresolved. CDR3 size: 11 residues. Germline assignment: CDR1 MNHEY and CDR2 SMNVEV (reference sequence). V was pared by 7 bases and J by 5 bases, with 8 bases between. The CDR3 region is CASILWETQYL. CDR3 bases: TGTGCCAGCATCCTGTGGGAGACCCAGTACCTC.

This chain connects TRBV19 to TRBJ1-1; 8 bases are a match to TRBD1. Trimming at V came to 5 bases and at J to 7 bases, leaving 6 bases not matched to a gene. Germline-derived CDR1 and CDR2 are LNHDA and SQIVND (reference sequence). CDR3 length: 13 amino acids. Written as DNA, the CDR3 is TGTGCCAGTAGTTTAGGACAGGGACTTGAAGCTTTCTTT. This encodes CASSLGQGLEAFF.

The J gene is TRBJ1-2, the V gene TRBV7-3; possibly TRBD1 for D (6 bases). V was pared by 10 bases and J by 5 bases, with 17 bases between. Germline CDR1 reads SGHTA; CDR2 reads FQGTGA. The CDR3 length is 13 residues. The CDR3 is CATKETGRYGYTF. The CDR3 coding sequence is TGTGCCACCAAAGAAACAGGGCGGTATGGCTACACCTTC.

This clonotype was recorded at least ten times. The rearrangement uses TRBV19 and TRBJ1-1; unclear D gene. Germline CDR1 and CDR2: LNHDA and SQIVND (reference sequence). Trimming shortened V by 5 bases and J by 4 bases, and 11 bases separated the two germline ends. CDR3 size: 13 residues. The CDR3 loop is CASSSTTVTEAFF. The CDR3 nucleotides are TGTGCCAGTAGTTCCACCACGGTCACTGAAGCTTTCTTT. The full variable domain, rest sourced from reference TRBV19 and TRBJ1-1, is DGGITQSPKYLFRKEGQNVTLSCEQNLNHDAMYWYRQDPGQGLRLIYYSQIVNDFQKGDIAEGYSVSREKKESFPLTVTSAQKNPTAFYLCASSSTTVTEAFFGQGTRLTVV.

This clonotype has ten or more counts. A junction end diverges from the germline sequence, so it may reflect a read error. The genes are TRBV5-1 and TRBJ2-5, with D uncertain. This CDR3 comprises 12 residues. The V gene's germline CDR1 is SGHRS and CDR2 YFSETQ. The CDR3 DNA is TGTGCCAGCAGTTTAAGTCAAGAGACCCAGTACTTC. Translating gives CASSLSQETQYF.

This clonotype was counted at least ten times. The chain is built from TRBV2 and TRBJ2-7, with a possible D match to TRBD1 (7 bases). With 7 bases removed from V and 0 bases from J, the gap between germline ends came to 13 bases. CDR1 and CDR2 from the germline V gene are SNHLY and FYNNEI. CDR3 size: 14 residues. CDR3 nucleotides: TGTGCCAGCATGACAGGGAGGAGCTCCTACGAGCAGTACTTC. This translates into CASMTGRSSYEQYF. The whole variable domain, remainder taken from reference TRBV2 and TRBJ2-7, is EPEVTQTPSHQVTQMGQEVILRCVPISNHLYFYWYRQILGQKVEFLVSFYNNEISEKSEIFDDQFSVERPDGSNFTLKIRSTKLEDSAMYFCASMTGRSSYEQYFGPGTRLTVT.

This clonotype showed up just a few times. This chain uses TRBV11-3 with TRBJ2-5; D uncertain. The V gene lost 1 base and the J gene lost 3 bases, with 9 bases spanning the gap. This CDR3 contains 14 residues. Germline CDR1 is SGHNT and CDR2 is YENEEA. The CDR3 loop is CASSLGGAEETQYF. The DNA for the CDR3 is TGTGCCAGCAGCTTAGGCGGAGCCGAAGAGACCCAGTACTTC.

This chain connects TRBV28 to TRBJ2-7; 8 bases line up with TRBD1. The germline gives CDR1 MDHEN, CDR2 SYDVKM. Losses at the gene ends were 5 bases for V and 3 bases for J; bases not matched to a gene: 6. This CDR3 contains 14 residues. DNA for the CDR3: TGTGCCAGCAGTCAGGGACAGGCCCACTACGAGCAGTACTTC. As protein: CASSQGQAHYEQYF.

This chain uses TRBV20-1 with TRBJ2-3; 8 bases map to TRBD2. The junction had 21 bases not matched to a gene; V was cut back by 1 base and J by 6 bases. The CDR3 extends over 19 amino acids. CDR1 DFQATT and CDR2 SNEGSKA come from the germline V gene (reference sequence). As DNA, the CDR3 is TGCAGTGCTAGAGTAGGGGGTGGTTCGGTAGCGGGATGGGGGGATACGCAGTATTTT. Translated: CSARVGGGSVAGWGDTQYF.

This clonotype came up a few times. The J gene is TRBJ2-7, the V gene TRBV12-3 or TRBV12-4, with D perhaps TRBD1 (5 bases). V lost 3 bases and J 5 bases, leaving 5 bases between the germline ends. The CDR3 runs to 11 residues. The CDR3 region is CASSLDNEQYF. Here the CDR3 DNA reads TGTGCCAGCAGTTTGGACAACGAGCAGTACTTC.

This clonotype was counted between two and nine times. The chain recombines TRBV20-1 with TRBJ2-1; 8 nucleotides match TRBD2. V lost 1 base, J lost 8 bases, and 10 bases stayed unmatched. The germline V gene has CDR1 DFQATT and CDR2 SNEGSKA (reference sequence). The CDR3 spans 15 residues. This chain's CDR3 is CSARVLGLGVDEQFF. In DNA, the CDR3 is TGCAGTGCTAGAGTGCTGGGACTAGGCGTGGATGAGCAGTTCTTC.

Many counts were recorded for this clonotype. The chain uses TRBV18 and TRBJ1-5; perhaps TRBD1 as D (5 bases). V was trimmed by 2 bases and J by 5 bases, leaving 10 bases between them. This CDR3 contains 14 residues. Germline CDR1 is KGHSH and CDR2 is LQKENI. The CDR3 sequence: CASSPSGGDQPQHF. Here the CDR3 DNA reads TGTGCCAGCTCACCAAGTGGAGGGGATCAGCCCCAGCATTTT.

This clonotype has only a few counts. Its ends do not fully match the called genes, so a read error is possible. The J gene is TRBJ2-7, the V gene TRBV7-9; 11 bases match TRBD1. Germline CDR1 SEHNR, CDR2 FQNEAQ (reference sequence). The CDR3 length is 16 residues. The CDR3 coding sequence is TGTGCCAGCAGCTTAGCTCCAGGACAGGGGGCCTATGAGCAGTACTTC. Translating gives CASSLAPGQGAYEQYF. The complete variable domain, with remaining parts taken from reference TRBV7-9 and TRBJ2-7, reads DTGVSQNPRHKITKRGQNVTFRCDPISEHNRLYWYRQTLGQGPEFLTYFQNEAQLEKSRLLSDRFSAERPKGSFSTLEIQRTEQGDSAMYLCASSLAPGQGAYEQYFGPGTRLTVT.

The chain uses TRBV29-1 and TRBJ1-5; 8 nucleotides align to TRBD1. The CDR3 totals 15 residues. With 5 bases clipped from V and 2 bases from J, the junction kept 8 bases outside the gene matches. Germline V gene lookup returns CDR1 SQVTM and CDR2 ANQGSEA. The DNA of the CDR3 is TGCAGCGTTACGGTCGGGACAGGTCGCAATCAGCCCCAGCATTTT. This translates into CSVTVGTGRNQPQHF.

Concerning this clonotype itself: Just one base apart from a much larger clone, this may be a read error. The chain is built from TRBV28 and TRBJ2-2; D uncertain. The CDR3 consists of 15 residues. The germline CDR1 and CDR2 sequences are MDHEN and SYDVKM. The CDR3 here is CASRTQAEGTAELFF. The CDR3 bases are TGTGCCAGCAGAACACAAGCCGAAGGCACCGCGGAGCTGTTTTTT.

For this clonotype: At one end, the junction sequence differs from germline, possibly due to a read error. The chain carries TRBV5-8 and TRBJ2-1, with D uncertain. The germline gives CDR1 SGHTS, CDR2 YDEGEE. The CDR3 has 11 amino acids. The CDR3 region has the DNA TGTGTCAGCTCCCCAGCGAATGAGCAGTTCTTC. Translation: CVSSPANEQFF. The entire variable domain, with the rest obtained from reference TRBV5-8 and TRBJ2-1, is as follows: EAGVTQSPTHLIKTRGQQATLRCSPISGHTSVYWYQQALGLGLQFLLWYDEGEERNRGNFPPRFSGRQFPNYSSELNVNALELEDSALYLCVSSPANEQFFGPGTRLTVL.

This clonotype has a count of ten or more. The rearrangement joins TRBV6-1 to TRBJ2-1; D possibly uses TRBD1 or TRBD2 (5 bases each). V gave up 10 bases and J gave up 9 bases, with 22 bases separating them. The CDR3 runs 14 residues. The germline V gene has CDR1 MNHNS and CDR2 SASEGT. The CDR3 spells CATLGAGSYGEQFF. Written as DNA, the CDR3 is TGTGCCACCCTCGGGGCAGGGAGTTACGGTGAGCAGTTCTTC.

This chain connects TRBV25-1 to TRBJ1-1, with a weak D call TRBD1 (5 bases). The CDR3 is 14 residues long. V was clipped by 2 bases and J by 7 bases, with 14 bases between them. Germline loops: CDR1 MGHDK, CDR2 SYGVNS. As DNA, the CDR3 is TGTGCCAGCAGTGAAATGGGGGTCGTACTTGAAGCTTTCTTT. Its translation: CASSEMGVVLEAFF.

This clonotype was counted only a few times. The gene calls are TRBV18 and TRBJ1-1, with 10 positions matching TRBD1. CDR3 length: 14 amino acids. V lost 3 bases and J lost 6; bases outside the gene matches: 4. CDR1 and CDR2 (germline): KGHSH, LQKENI. CDR3 sequence reads: CASSPGQGWSEAFF. CDR3 in DNA: TGTGCCAGCTCACCGGGACAGGGGTGGTCTGAAGCTTTCTTT.

This clonotype was recorded at least ten times. This chain joins TRBV12-3 or TRBV12-4 and TRBJ2-2; 8 bases match TRBD1. Trimming removed 6 bases from V and 0 bases from J; junction bases left unmatched: 3. This CDR3 spans 15 amino acids. The CDR3 nucleotides are TGTGCCAGCAGATGGGACAGGTCGAACACCGGGGAGCTGTTTTTT. Amino acid sequence: CASRWDRSNTGELFF.